Included here is one T cell receptor beta chain sequence, with context. The specificity of this receptor is unknown. No much larger clonotype is one base removed from it; base qualities were not supplied. The data belong to a study of shared clonotypes between healthy human individuals (dated by TCRdb to 2020 to 2021). Looking at the study overall: The cohort included three men and a couple of women between 18 and 49 years of age. Per donor, three plates each were used for CD4 naive and CD4 memory, two for CD8 naive, and one for CD8 memory. The study deeply sequenced blood TCR repertoires of roughly five healthy adults to estimate repertoire size and the extent of clonotype sharing between individuals. Different laboratories and diverse techniques were used to prepare libraries and sequence TCR repertoires, to increase sequencing depth and limit assay-specific biases. Each donor's leukapheresis produced roughly between roughly 0.9 and 8.9 billion PBMCs. On the study overall, not on this receptor specifically: Estimated clonotype richness was generally larger for naive than for memory subsets. The small number of donors limited the genetic and exposure-history diversity represented. Rarefaction of sorted-subset datasets indicated incomplete sequencing despite the large sequencing depth. Pairwise subsampling led to the expectation that sequencing depth would affect the degree of clonotype sharing among donors. Sampling was limited to blood, and TCR repertoires in tissue likely differ from TCR repertoires in blood. Sharing across a few donors was observed for about 4.8% of naive CD4, over 3% of naive CD8, roughly 2.4% of memory CD4, and over 0.3% of memory CD8 clonotypes. Clonotypes shared by all four sorted-subset donors showed higher generation probabilities than non-shared clonotypes.

Using the deep immunoSEQ assay, TCR CDR3 regions were amplified from genomic DNA by multiplex PCR. Genomic DNA extracted from each cell subset was distributed evenly over all wells of several immunoSEQ 96-well plates, and each plate served as one replicate. For sorted subsets, around 200 ng genomic DNA, equal to 30,000 or so T cell genomes, was loaded into each replicate PCR. Purified libraries were quantified with a Qubit 3.0 fluorometer, sized on a Bioanalyzer 2100, and re-quantified with the KAPA Library Quantification kit. Every immunoSEQ 96-well plate was sequenced on a dedicated single-read 150-cycle Illumina NextSeq 550 flow cell. Concerning the study's data processing: Because the immunoSEQ output included only junctional sequences and no quality scores, the filtering could not be the same as the filtering used for full-length reads. To assign V/J genes and CDR3, sequences were annotated using PyIR, a Python wrapper for IgBLAST v1.9, with IMGT germline references. Any read was removed if the V/J assignment was weak (E-value above 1e-6), the CDR3 was missing, or the read contained stop codons, out-of-frame junctions, or ambiguous translated residues. A V3J clonotype was defined by an identical inferred V gene, J gene, and CDR3 amino acid sequence. To compute the percentage overlap between repertoires, the number of shared unique clonotypes was divided by the size of the smaller repertoire. Repertoire richness was assessed with RTK rarefaction, the Chao1 estimator, and Recon v2.1 estimates of unobserved clonotypes. For all TCRbeta clonotypes obtained by the gDNA method from several donors, generation probabilities were computed with OLGA. As stored in TCRdb, this immuneACCESS dataset retains in-frame rearrangements with V and J assigned. A fraction of the clones does not appear; measured against another copy, unresolved V genes explain less than half of the discrepancy, and the remainder lacks a known reason. V and J calls and clone size are those listed in that table; D and trimming were worked out from the DNA. The sample data list hundreds of thousands of clones, and about 96% of these were observed just once. About 0.11% of the sample goes to the ten largest clones.

CDR1 and CDR2, looked up from the germline V gene, are MDHEN and SYDVKM. Germline trimming amounts to 10 bases on V and 2 bases on J, with 8 as the count of junction bases outside the gene matches. CDR3 length: 14 amino acids, cysteine to phenylalanine. The only DNA kept is the CDR3, 42 bases in frame from the first base. For the CD8 naive samples, CD45RO-negative cells were positively selected for CCR7, yielding a CD45RA+CCR7+ population from which TemRA cells were excluded. Donors were healthy HIV-negative adults with no recently reported acute infections or vaccinations. Every donor was a Caucasian adult residing in Nashville, Tennessee, USA. After blood collection by leukapheresis, PBMCs were isolated using Ficoll-Histopaque density gradient centrifugation and then cryopreserved in the vapor phase of liquid nitrogen. Purity and quantity of every magnetically sorted T cell population were checked by analytical flow cytometry. From each sorted fraction, genomic DNA was isolated and quantified by UV absorbance on a Nanodrop 2000c.

The sample consisted of naive CD8+ T cells sorted from blood. Per the publication, the cell subset or site label means: CD45RA+CCR7+. The clonotype comes from a woman in her twenties or thirties in good health. The sequence is built from TRBV28 and TRBJ2-7, and TRBD1 aligns with 10 junction nucleotides. In nucleotides, the sequence is TGTGCCATACAAACCGGGACAGGGGCCTACGAGCAGTACTTC. This yields the protein CAIQTGTGAYEQYF.